This record looks at one T cell receptor (beta chain) sequence and its context. This clone was counted a few times. Its antigen is unknown. Qualities for individual bases were not recorded, and no much larger clone is one base off. The sample comes from a study of cytomegalovirus exposure and HLA in healthy donors (dated by TCRdb to 2016 to 2017). About the investigation overall: An earlier analysis of 587 of the donors reported about 300 Gb of sequence data and around 110 million unique TCR beta sequences obtained from around 190 million T cells. An earlier analysis of 587 of the donors applied high-throughput TCR beta sequencing to assess whether each TCR beta V gene segment acted as functional or pseudogenic. Around 320 gigabases of sequencing data and roughly 90 million unique TCR sequences were included in an early release covering roughly 600 HLA-typed donors. Along with the approximately 670-subject first cohort, a separate validation cohort of over 90 different subjects was used. Rather than drawing on any new phenotypic data, the later analysis identified candidate immune exposures from TCR beta sequences and the way those sequences occurred across donors. Among some 410 genotyped donors of the cohort, an average of around 240,000 unique TCR beta nucleotide sequences were sequenced per donor, roughly 20% of them non-productive. The study combined high-throughput TCR immunosequencing, statistical association of individual TCRs with disease status, and machine learning to predict cytomegalovirus infection status. A later analysis re-examined previously published TCR beta repertoires from just over 650 donors and added high-resolution HLA genotyping to investigate patterns of TCR occurrence. The study profiled the T cell repertoires of hundreds of subjects by immunosequencing and related them to cytomegalovirus serostatus. Among the roughly 370 genotyped donors, 81% belonged to the genetic ancestry cluster associated with self-reported Caucasian donors. In a later genetic analysis, genome-wide SNP genotypes for about 65% of the roughly 670 donors were used, and that subset was treated as a discovery cohort. All discovery cohort repertoires had been generated on a single sequencing platform. Both class I and class II loci were covered by HLA typing, at four-digit resolution. Typing coverage varied by locus: 629-630 donors for A, B, C, DRB1 and DQB1; under 550 for DQA1; approximately 610 for DPA1; about 450 for DPB1. Donor age, sex, ethnicity and CMV serostatus were compiled together with the repertoire data. The study was designed to test whether signatures of past pathogen exposure could be identified by cataloging public T cell receptors. Several DR-DQ haplotypes were treated as single units for association and clustering because of strong linkage in the cohort.

The method was the immunoSEQ multiplex PCR assay. A mixture of 60 forward primers for TCR Vbeta segments and 13 reverse primers for TCR Jbeta segments was used in the multiplex PCR. The CDR3 region of rearranged TCR beta genes was amplified from genomic DNA by a multiplex PCR assay. Amplified TCR beta libraries were sequenced as 87-base-pair reads on the Illumina HiSeq System. The paper's data handling went like this. A later analysis tallied 75 million to 95 million unique TCR beta chains across the 666 repertoires, and some 12 million of those chains were shared by two or more donors. Raw reads were error-corrected and collapsed into unique sequences by a nearest-neighbor algorithm in which closely related sequences were merged to remove PCR and sequencing errors. V, D and J gene segments were assigned by aligning CDR3 sequences to IMGT reference sequences. For a sequence to be retained, a match of at least six nucleotides was required to both a V gene segment and a J gene segment. Rearrangements were called productive when the CDR3 lacked stop codons and stayed in frame with V and J; all others were non-productive. Following IMGT convention, CDR3 was defined as the stretch from the second conserved V-encoded cysteine up to the conserved J-encoded phenylalanine. The earlier analysis of approximately 500 of the donors excluded sequences that lacked an unambiguous match to a single V gene segment. In an earlier analysis of a few hundred of the donors, V segments were called functional above 56.7% productive rearrangements and were called segregating when the between-donor standard deviation exceeded 5%. A statistical classification framework was built to diagnose cytomegalovirus status from the catalog of TCR beta chain sequences. V and J gene assignment, in a later analysis, came from comparing TCR nucleotide sequences with IMGT/GENE-DB human TR gene sequences. In a later analysis, CDR3 sequences and most-parsimonious VDJ recombination scenarios were assigned using the TCRdist pipeline. A later analysis defined each TCR beta chain by its CDR3 amino acid sequence plus V-gene family, and excluded reads lacking a unique V-gene family. To address suspected cross-contamination and a sequencing artifact, a later analysis removed under 600 highly shared, low-generation-probability nucleotide sequences. A later analysis calculated a clonal expansion index for each public chain from normalized within-repertoire ranks of inferred template counts. Generation probabilities in a later analysis came from a VDJ recombination model fitted to out-of-frame rearrangements, and those results were checked against IGoR. In a later analysis, TCR-TCR, TCR-HLA and TCR-CMV co-occurrence was scored with hypergeometric tests, and a repertoire-size bias correction was applied to TCR pairs. False discovery rates were estimated in a later analysis by permuting HLA or CMV assignments 20 times. In a later analysis, co-occurring TCRs were grouped with DBSCAN, and TCRdist sequence similarity was added when clustering was performed within HLA-allele-positive subsets. For co-occurrence clustering, repertoires with fewer than 30,000 or more than 120,000 public chains were excluded, along with four to six repertoires with anomalous nucleotide sharing. TCRdb limited this immuneACCESS table to in-frame rearrangements with V and J called. A share of clones is missing; checked studies link under half to unresolved V genes, and the rest is unexplained. That table furnishes V, J and clone size, whereas the DNA furnished D and trimming. The sample table shows about 100,000 clones, and around 80% are seen once. 5% to 6.5% of the sample comes from the top ten.

Paper-wide results and their limitations: Because counts were too low, seventeen rarely observed V segments, including chromosome 9 orphons, were excluded from the earlier analysis of several hundred of the donors. Most TCR sequences were observed very rarely across donors, whereas some public TCRs were present in many individuals. Cytomegalovirus status was reported to be diagnosed by the classifier with high specificity and sensitivity in both the original and validation cohorts. In the study, about 150 TCR beta chains were listed as associated with cytomegalovirus. A cluster of highly shared sequence variants was judged likely to represent a technical artifact of the sequencing pipeline. Linkage disequilibrium might explain the correlated functional status among segregating V segments, but an unknown experimental factor could not be ruled out. Because HLA typing was unavailable for some donors at each locus, only the typed subset was used in association tests. Assigning TCR associations to individual alleles was difficult when HLA alleles, especially DR and DQ, strongly co-occurred. In a later analysis, several top co-occurrence clusters were reported to appear linked to parvovirus B19, influenza, CMV and Epstein-Barr virus. A further reported finding was that TCR beta sequences accurately predicted the HLA-A and HLA-B alleles for most subjects in the first cohort. An earlier analysis of approximately 530 of the donors showed that most TCR beta V segments appeared in productive rearrangements either about 87% or about 30% of the time, which broadly matched IMGT annotations. In a later analysis, 16,951 TCR beta sequences were associated with specific HLA alleles at a false discovery rate of 0.05. In this cohort, only TCR beta chains were sequenced, and detectable features were limited by the absence of alpha or paired-chain data. The authors suggested that the approach could potentially be generalized to other disease states and immunological phenotypes. A later analysis found that HLA-associated TCR beta chains were more clonally expanded and had lower generation probabilities than equally common non-associated chains. A later analysis found that most CMV-associated TCR beta chains appeared HLA-restricted, with HLA associations seemingly driven largely by CMV exposure. According to a later genetic analysis, donors in an Asian-associated ancestry cluster had fewer N-insertions in productive TCRs than the roughly 670-donor mean. The presence/absence analyses assumed that sequencing depth was roughly uniform across donors, and that assumption may not be true. According to a later analysis, TCR association rates differed among HLA loci, with DRB1 alleles showing the most associated TCRs and HLA-C alleles showing the fewest. V-gene and J-gene trimming of TCR beta chains was associated with a missense DCLRE1C variant in a later genetic analysis, and the association was replicated in an independent cohort. For the cohort, immune exposure information was limited to CMV serostatus. In vitro tests confirmed that three of the cytomegalovirus-associated TCR beta chains recognize cytomegalovirus antigens.

The cohort was made up of 500 to 850 healthy bone marrow donors. Cohort members were all nominally healthy when sampled, although unrecorded immune exposures were likely present. The donor was CMV seropositive and was included in the group of about 290 seropositive cohort members. Every donor gave a peripheral blood sample, and the peripheral blood mononuclear cells from that sample were used for TCR beta sequencing. Genomic DNA extraction from the blood cell samples was performed with the Qiagen DNeasy Blood Extraction Kit. The sequence was obtained from a woman aged 18-35 years in good health and CMV-seropositive. The sequenced sample consisted of PBMCs.

In nucleotides, the sequence is TGTGCCAGCAGTCGGGAAGGGAACTATGGCTACACCTTC. It encodes CASSREGNYGYTF. The rearranged segments are TRBV2 and TRBJ1-2; no D gene can be assigned with confidence. CDR1 SNHLY and CDR2 FYNNEI are derived from the germline V gene. V was cut back by 5 bases and J by 2 bases, leaving a gap of 9 bases between them. From its cysteine to its phenylalanine, the CDR3 spans 13 amino acids. Left in the record is the CDR3 DNA by itself, 39 bases read in frame from the first base.